The rows below give T cell receptor beta chains drawn from one sample of a study of response to subunit inactivated influenza vaccine. One entry per CDR3 protein, called by TCRdb with MiXCR from the RT-PCR reads. The table includes hundreds of thousands of distinct CDR3 sequences, 13% detected once. The sequenced sample was PBMCs from blood, obtained roughly 48 days after vaccination. The source is a man aged 45-65 years who received an inactivated influenza vaccine. Both conserved end residues are part of each CDR3. A D gene is named only where the DNA matches it firmly. Size tells how often a clone was seen (once, few, many) or the class of an expanded clone, and some rows leave it out.

clone_size | d_call | j_call | v_call | cdr3_aa | cdr3_nt
- | TRBD2 | TRBJ2-3 | TRBV6-5 | CASSYVGTAGGRADTQYF | TGTGCCAGCAGTTACGTCGGCACGGCGGGAGGGAGGGCAGATACGCAGTATTTT
- | - | TRBJ1-6 | TRBV20-1 | CSARDLGRPHSPLHF | TGCAGTGCTAGAGATCTAGGGAGGCCGCATTCACCCCTCCACTTT
few | - | TRBJ1-1 | TRBV12-3/TRBV12-4 | CASSIQQNTEAFF | TGTGCCAGCAGTATCCAGCAGAACACTGAAGCTTTCTTT
- | - | TRBJ1-4 | TRBV20-1 | CSARAPGATNEKLFF | TGCAGTGCTAGAGCCCCGGGGGCAACTAATGAAAAACTGTTTTTT
- | TRBD2 | TRBJ2-4 | TRBV11-1 | CASSPRGRGGKNIQYF | TGTGCCAGCAGCCCCCGGGGGAGGGGTGGCAAAAACATTCAGTACTTC
many | - | TRBJ1-1 | TRBV20-1 | CSARDDTEAFF | TGCAGTGCTAGGGACGACACTGAAGCTTTCTTT
many | TRBD1 | TRBJ2-7 | TRBV7-2 | CASSSGQGSSYEQYF | TGTGCCAGCAGCTCGGGACAGGGGAGCTCCTACGAGCAGTACTTC
few | - | TRBJ2-6 | TRBV27 | CASRSGGVPSGANVLTF | TGTGCCAGCAGGAGCGGAGGGGTGCCCTCTGGGGCCAACGTCCTGACTTTC
few | - | TRBJ2-2 | TRBV10-3 | CAISATRTGNTGELFF | TGTGCCATCAGTGCAACTCGGACGGGGAACACCGGGGAGCTGTTTTTT
- | - | TRBJ2-1 | TRBV18 | CASSPPGDTYNEQFF | TGTGCCAGCTCACCACCAGGGGATACCTACAATGAGCAGTTCTTC
few | - | TRBJ1-4 | TRBV20-1 | CSAPGTTNEKLFF | TGCAGTGCCCCAGGGACAACTAATGAAAAACTGTTTTTT
- | - | TRBJ1-5 | TRBV5-5 | CASSLDPGVSNQPQHF | TGTGCCAGCAGCTTGGATCCAGGGGTTAGCAATCAGCCCCAGCATTTT
- | TRBD2 | TRBJ2-1 | TRBV5-1 | CASSSTSGRASEQFF | TGCGCCAGCAGCTCGACTAGCGGGAGGGCCAGTGAGCAGTTCTTC
few | - | TRBJ1-1 | TRBV5-1 | CASSFTENTEAFF | TGCGCCAGCAGCTTCACAGAGAACACTGAAGCTTTCTTT
many | TRBD1 | TRBJ1-6 | TRBV12-3/TRBV12-4 | CASSADRENSPLHF | TGTGCCAGCAGCGCAGACAGGGAGAATTCACCCCTCCACTTT
few | TRBD2 | TRBJ2-4 | TRBV4-1 | CASSQAARGGVNIQYF | TGCGCCAGCAGCCAAGCCGCGCGGGGGGGGGTCAACATTCAGTACTTC
many | TRBD2 | TRBJ2-1 | TRBV5-1 | CASSLFSSGVDNEQFF | TGCGCCAGCAGCTTGTTTTCTAGCGGGGTTGACAATGAGCAGTTCTTC
few | TRBD1 | TRBJ1-2 | TRBV29-1 | CSVDVRPGQGNGYTF | TGCAGCGTTGATGTAAGACCGGGACAGGGGAATGGCTACACCTTC
- | - | TRBJ1-2 | TRBV3-1 | CASSQGQGSGYGYTF | TGTGCCAGCAGCCAAGGGCAGGGGAGCGGCTATGGCTACACCTTC
- | TRBD1 | TRBJ1-5 | TRBV5-1 | CASRPTGGSNQPQHF | TGCGCCAGCAGACCAACAGGGGGGAGCAATCAGCCCCAGCATTTT
- | TRBD1 | TRBJ2-7 | TRBV28 | CASTFDRARHYEQYF | TGTGCCAGCACCTTCGACAGGGCTCGCCACTACGAGCAGTACTTC
many | - | TRBJ2-2 | TRBV12-3/TRBV12-4 | CASSFRGTGELFF | TGTGCCAGCAGTTTCAGGGGAACCGGGGAGCTGTTTTTT
- | - | TRBJ1-4 | TRBV4-3 | CASSPTITNEKLFF | TGCGCCAGCAGCCCCACTATAACTAATGAAAAACTGTTTTTT
many | - | TRBJ2-5 | TRBV5-1 | CASSLPSGGESQYF | TGCGCCAGCAGCTTGCCATCCGGGGGAGAGTCCCAGTACTTC
- | - | TRBJ2-5 | TRBV5-1 | CASSLARRAKTQYF | TGCGCCAGCAGCTTGGCGAGACGGGCGAAGACCCAGTACTTC
- | - | TRBJ2-3 | TRBV15 | CATKRGPTDTQYF | TGTGCCACCAAACGAGGGCCAACAGATACGCAGTATTTT
many | TRBD2 | TRBJ2-1 | TRBV6-2/TRBV6-3 | CASQAGGPHNEQFF | TGTGCCAGCCAAGCGGGAGGGCCTCACAATGAGCAGTTCTTC